These 32 T cell receptor beta chains were sequenced from one sample in a study of Tregs in tolerant kidney transplant recipients (dated by TCRdb to 2018 to 2020). Library preparation employed the immunoSEQ multiplex PCR assay. TCRdb mirrors the immuneACCESS table, restricted to in-frame sequences. Some clones are absent from its copies; in checked studies, under half trace to an unresolved V gene, and the reason for the others is unknown. Recorded for this sample are over 60,000 clones; around 83% of them occurred a single time. The ten most abundant clones make up about 4.5% of the sample. Sequenced input: CD4+ T cells from blood. The receptor source for this set is a human donor in good health.

V usage is TRBV18 and J usage is TRBJ2-5, with TRBD2 identical over 11 bases. Trimming at V came to 4 bases and at J to 3 bases, leaving 7 bases not matched to a gene. Germline CDR1 is KGHSH and CDR2 is LQKENI. This CDR3 has 16 amino acids. CDR3 DNA: TGTGCCAGCTCACTCATACTAGCGGGGGCCGAAGAGACCCAGTACTTC. Its translation is CASSLILAGAEETQYF.

V gene TRBV19 combines with J gene TRBJ1-3; D is uncertain. Germline CDR1 and CDR2: LNHDA and SQIVND (reference sequence). The CDR3 is 14 residues long. Trimming cost V 8 bases and J 4 bases, with 15 bases left between them. DNA of the CDR3: TGTGCCAGTGGGAAAGGGTCGAAGGGAAACACCATATATTTT. It yields the protein CASGKGSKGNTIYF.

The chain is built from TRBV5-1 and TRBJ2-3; D is undetermined. Germline CDR1 reads SGHRS; CDR2 reads YFSETQ. V lost 2 bases and J lost 6, with 13 bases in between. CDR3 length: 14 residues. CDR3 in DNA: TGCGCCAGCAGCTTCAACCGAAAAGGGGATACGCAGTATTTT. Protein product: CASSFNRKGDTQYF.

The chain couples TRBV9 to TRBJ2-7, with D perhaps TRBD1 or TRBD2 (6 bases each). The V gene lost 0 bases and the J gene lost 0 bases, with 10 bases spanning the gap. Germline values: CDR1 SGDLS, CDR2 YYNGEE. The CDR3 is 15 amino acids. The CDR3 protein is CASSVAGAGSYEQYF. The CDR3 nucleotides are TGTGCCAGCAGCGTAGCGGGGGCGGGCTCCTACGAGCAGTACTTC. Complete variable domain (other parts from reference TRBV9 and TRBJ2-7): DSGVTQTPKHLITATGQRVTLRCSPRSGDLSVYWYQQSLDQGLQFLIQYYNGEERAKGNILERFSAQQFPDLHSELNLSSLELGDSALYFCASSVAGAGSYEQYFGPGTRLTVT.

The chain joins TRBV6-5 to TRBJ2-3; 8 bases are shared with TRBD2. J gave up 2 bases and V 6 bases, and 4 bases lay outside the gene matches. The V gene's germline CDR1 is MNHEY and CDR2 SVGAGI. The CDR3 runs 14 residues. The CDR3 DNA reads as TGTGCCAGCAGACTAGCGGAGACCACAGATACGCAGTATTTT. This sequence encodes CASRLAETTDTQYF.

The chain couples TRBV4-3 to TRBJ1-6; D remains unclear. The CDR3 is made up of 13 amino acids. Germline CDR1 reads LGHNA; CDR2 reads YSLEER. Trimming took 0 bases from V and 13 from J, leaving 10 bases between them. The CDR3 reads CASSQDRDVPLHF. The CDR3 DNA sequence: TGCGCCAGCAGCCAAGATAGGGATGTGCCCCTCCACTTT.

The chain carries TRBV5-1 and TRBJ2-2, with TRBD1 matching over 8 bases. The CDR3 has 16 amino acids. CDR1 and CDR2 (germline): SGHRS, YFSETQ. The trim removed 4 bases at V and 5 bases at J, leaving 10 bases unmatched. In DNA form, the CDR3 reads TGCGCCAGCAGCCTCAGGACAGGGCGTAGGACCGGGGAGCTGTTTTTT. It specifies CASSLRTGRRTGELFF.

The chain has TRBV4-3 and TRBJ2-1; D is uncertain. Trimming pared 4 bases from V and 8 bases from J, leaving 6 bases between. Looked up from germline, CDR1 is LGHNA and CDR2 is YSLEER. This CDR3 is built from 11 residues. The CDR3 region has the DNA TGCGCCAGCAGCCGAAGAGATGAGCAGTTCTTC. As protein: CASSRRDEQFF.

This chain connects TRBV9 to TRBJ2-3; 9 bases match TRBD1. Germline CDR1 is SGDLS and CDR2 is YYNGEE. V trimming: 3 bases; J trimming: 3 bases; junction bases outside the gene matches: 11. The CDR3 is made up of 17 amino acids. The CDR3 nucleotides are TGTGCCAGCAGCGCGATGGCCCGGGGACAGGGTACAGATACGCAGTATTTT. Translating it yields CASSAMARGQGTDTQYF.

The J gene is TRBJ2-7, the V gene TRBV7-2, with 13 bases matching TRBD2. This CDR3 has 16 amino acids. Germline V CDR1 and CDR2: SGHTA, FQGNSA. V lost 3 bases and J lost 6; bases outside the gene matches: 8. The CDR3 DNA follows: TGTGCCAGCAGCTTCTCCCGACTAGCGGGGGGAGGCGAGCAGTACTTC. It is translated as CASSFSRLAGGGEQYF. The entire variable domain, with the rest obtained from reference TRBV7-2 and TRBJ2-7, is as follows: GAGVSQSPSNKVTEKGKDVELRCDPISGHTALYWYRQSLGQGLEFLIYFQGNSAPDKSGLPSDRFSAERTGGSVSTLTIQRTQQEDSAVYLCASSFSRLAGGGEQYFGPGTRLTVT.

This chain links TRBV7-3 with TRBJ2-3; no clear D. The CDR3 totals 15 residues. The V gene lost 5 bases and the J gene lost 4 bases, with 16 bases spanning the gap. Germline CDR1 SGHTA, CDR2 FQGTGA. In DNA form, the CDR3 reads TGTGCCAGCAGCCCCCGATCTACTCGGGCAGATACGCAGTATTTT. The encoded protein is CASSPRSTRADTQYF.

The chain has TRBV7-2 and TRBJ1-5; 10 bases match TRBD1. CDR1 SGHTA and CDR2 FQGNSA come from the germline V gene. The CDR3 consists of 17 residues. V dropped 2 bases and J dropped 2; count of bases not matched to a gene: 6. CDR3 sequence reads: CASSLIGTGVGNQPQHF. The CDR3 DNA sequence: TGTGCCAGCAGCTTAATTGGGACAGGGGTGGGCAATCAGCCCCAGCATTTT. The full variable domain, its missing parts supplied by reference TRBV7-2 and TRBJ1-5, is GAGVSQSPSNKVTEKGKDVELRCDPISGHTALYWYRQSLGQGLEFLIYFQGNSAPDKSGLPSDRFSAERTGGSVSTLTIQRTQQEDSAVYLCASSLIGTGVGNQPQHFGDGTRLSIL.

The chain couples TRBV19 to TRBJ2-3; 10 bases agree with TRBD2. Per germline, CDR1 LNHDA and CDR2 SQIVND (reference sequence). This CDR3 has 16 amino acids. Trimming at V came to 7 bases and at J to 6 bases, leaving 13 bases not matched to a gene. As DNA, the CDR3 is TGTGCCAGTATGCAACTAGCGGGGCCAGCAGGGGATACGCAGTATTTT. Protein product: CASMQLAGPAGDTQYF.

This chain links TRBV6-6 with TRBJ1-4; TRBD1 matches 8 bases. The CDR3 contains 15 residues. The germline CDR1 and CDR2 sequences are MNHNY and SVGAGI (reference sequence). With 6 bases clipped from V and 8 bases from J, the junction kept 11 bases outside the gene matches. The CDR3 nucleotides read TGTGCCAGCAGGCGAGGGGGCAGGGGGCAGGAAAAACTGTTTTTT. It codes for CASRRGGRGQEKLFF.

The chain recombines TRBV4-3 with TRBJ1-4; D not resolved. There are 15 residues in the CDR3. The germline V gene has CDR1 LGHNA and CDR2 YSLEER. Trimming left V 2 bases short and J 8 bases short, with 15 bases between. CDR3 in amino acids: CASSQQSRAGEKLFF. As DNA, the CDR3 is TGCGCCAGCAGCCAACAGTCGAGGGCTGGGGAAAAACTGTTTTTT.

The chain has TRBV6-5 and TRBJ1-2, with a weak D call TRBD1 (5 bases). The CDR3 runs to 14 residues. Trimming took off 6 bases at V and 2 bases at J, with 13 bases between the two ends. Germline CDR1 is MNHEY and CDR2 is SVGAGI. CDR3 in amino acids: CASSRGGGNYGYTF. CDR3 DNA: TGTGCCAGCAGCCGCGGGGGAGGAAACTATGGCTACACCTTC.

This clone was seen a few times. The rearrangement links TRBV29-1 to TRBJ1-2; D gene unclear. This CDR3 is built from 11 residues. Trimming pared 5 bases from V and 6 bases from J, leaving 10 bases between. Germline V gives CDR1 SQVTM, CDR2 ANQGSEA. The CDR3 spells CSVTGIDGYTF. Written as DNA, the CDR3 is TGCAGCGTTACCGGGATTGATGGCTACACCTTC.

The CDR3, as DNA: TGTGCCAGCAGCTTAGTTGGACTAGCGGGAGGGAATGAGCAGTTCTTC. Protein sequence: CASSLVGLAGGNEQFF. V usage is TRBV7-2 and J usage is TRBJ2-1; 15 bases align to TRBD2. The CDR3 sequence is 16 residues long. V shed 1 base, J shed 7 bases, and the junction held 2 bases outside the gene matches. Germline V CDR1 and CDR2: SGHTA, FQGNSA.

The V and J genes are TRBV5-3 and TRBJ2-2, with D hard to call. TRBV5-3 qualifies as an ORF whose function is uncertain. Between the trimmed V and J ends, which lost 4 bases and 0 bases, there was a span of 19 bases. The CDR3 runs to 18 residues. The CDR3 sequence is CARSPPHISRPNTGELFF. CDR3 in DNA: TGTGCCAGAAGCCCCCCCCATATCTCACGGCCGAACACCGGGGAGCTGTTTTTT.

This clone was recorded once. The chain carries TRBV28 and TRBJ1-4; a weak D match, TRBD1 (5 bases). Deletions cut 8 bases from V and 3 bases from J, with 10 bases between. This CDR3 has 13 amino acids. Germline V CDR1 and CDR2: MDHEN, SYDVKM. The CDR3 nucleotides read TGTGCCAGCCAAAGGGGCTCTAATGAAAAACTGTTTTTT. This gives the protein CASQRGSNEKLFF.

The rearrangement joins TRBV21-1 to TRBJ2-7; TRBD2 reflects the table's D call only, with no check against the DNA. TRBV21-1 is annotated as a pseudogene. This CDR3 spans 13 amino acids. In DNA, the CDR3 is TGTGCCAGCAGCCGGCGGGGGGAATACGAGCAGTACTTC. Translation gives CASSRRGEYEQYF.

The chain combines TRBV6-5 with TRBJ1-2; D ambiguous. Trimming stripped 2 bases from V and 4 bases from J, with 8 bases between. The CDR3 has 13 amino acids. CDR1 is MNHEY and CDR2 is SVGAGI in the germline V gene. Written as DNA, the CDR3 is TGTGCCAGCAGTTACGTCGCTCTCTATGGCTACACCTTC. Protein sequence: CASSYVALYGYTF.

This clone was observed a single time. The CDR3 DNA is TGTGCCAGCTCACCCCCGCAAGGGAACGAGCAGTACTTC. It codes for CASSPPQGNEQYF. The chain has TRBV18 and TRBJ2-7; D is ambiguous. The CDR3 is 13 residues long. CDR1 KGHSH and CDR2 LQKENI come from the germline V gene. Trimming took off 3 bases at V and 5 bases at J, with 11 bases between the two ends.

The DNA of the CDR3 is TGTGCCAGCAGCTTAGAGCGGGGTGACAAAAACATTCAGTACTTC. Protein: CASSLERGDKNIQYF. The chain has TRBV11-3 and TRBJ2-4; D is possibly TRBD2 (6 bases). Germline lookup yields CDR1 SGHNT and CDR2 YENEEA. Trimming cost V 0 bases and J 3 bases, with 9 bases left between them. This CDR3 region has 15 residues.

This chain uses TRBV5-4 with TRBJ1-1; a weak D match, TRBD1 (6 bases). This CDR3 is built from 14 residues. Germline-derived CDR1 and CDR2 are SGHNT and YYREEE (reference sequence). V lost 4 bases, J lost 0 bases, and 10 bases lay in between. In DNA, the CDR3 is TGTGCCAGCAGCCGACAGGCAATGAACACTGAAGCTTTCTTT. Encoded protein: CASSRQAMNTEAFF.

The J gene is TRBJ1-3, the V gene TRBV7-3; 12 bases map to TRBD1. This CDR3 contains 18 residues. Losses at the gene ends were 1 base for V and 4 bases for J; bases not matched to a gene: 8. Germline lookup yields CDR1 SGHTA and CDR2 FQGTGA. CDR3 in amino acids: CASSLSPGQGAYGNTIYF. In DNA form, the CDR3 reads TGTGCCAGCAGCTTAAGCCCGGGACAGGGGGCATACGGAAACACCATATATTTT.

The rearrangement uses TRBV7-2 and TRBJ2-7; D might be TRBD2 (6 bases). Germline values: CDR1 SGHTA, CDR2 FQGNSA. This CDR3 spans 14 amino acids. The germline V and J ends were trimmed by 1 base and 2 bases, with 9 bases remaining between them. The CDR3: CASSLDRGTYEQYF. CDR3 in DNA: TGTGCCAGCAGCTTAGATCGCGGGACCTACGAGCAGTACTTC. Using reference TRBV7-2 and TRBJ2-7 for the parts outside the CDR3, the full variable domain is GAGVSQSPSNKVTEKGKDVELRCDPISGHTALYWYRQSLGQGLEFLIYFQGNSAPDKSGLPSDRFSAERTGGSVSTLTIQRTQQEDSAVYLCASSLDRGTYEQYFGPGTRLTVT.

The chain uses TRBV28 and TRBJ2-5, with 7 nucleotides matching TRBD1. V lost 2 bases, J lost 3 bases, and 9 bases stayed unmatched. The CDR3 consists of 16 residues. CDR1 is MDHEN, CDR2 SYDVKM, per germline. CDR3 nucleotides: TGTGCCAGCAGTTTAAGCCCGGGGACAGCCGAAGAGACCCAGTACTTC. This encodes CASSLSPGTAEETQYF.

The CDR3 DNA is TGTGCCAGCAGCCTTACCGGGACCCTCGGGAGGGCTTCCTACAATGAGCAGTTCTTC. Translation: CASSLTGTLGRASYNEQFF. J is TRBJ2-1 and V is TRBV9, with 8 bases matching TRBD2. CDR1 is SGDLS and CDR2 is YYNGEE in the germline V gene. The V gene end was trimmed by 4 bases and the J gene end by 1 base; junction bases not matched to a gene: 16. The length of the CDR3 is 19 residues. The whole variable domain, remainder taken from reference TRBV9 and TRBJ2-1, is DSGVTQTPKHLITATGQRVTLRCSPRSGDLSVYWYQQSLDQGLQFLIQYYNGEERAKGNILERFSAQQFPDLHSELNLSSLELGDSALYFCASSLTGTLGRASYNEQFFGPGTRLTVL.

The chain employs TRBV20-1 and TRBJ2-7; possibly TRBD1 for D (6 bases). The CDR3 extends over 10 amino acids. The V gene's germline CDR1 is DFQATT and CDR2 SNEGSKA (reference sequence). Trimming took 6 bases from V and 9 from J, leaving 12 bases between them. CDR3 region: CSAALGGQYF. For the CDR3, the DNA is TGCAGTGCGGCCTTAGGGGGGCAGTACTTC.

The chain is built from TRBV2 and TRBJ2-1, with TRBD1 matching over 7 bases. The germline CDR1 and CDR2 sequences are SNHLY and FYNNEI. The CDR3 runs to 16 residues. Trimming cost V 6 bases and J 9 bases; bases outside gene matches: 17. The CDR3 coding sequence is TGTGCCAGCAGCGTTGAAAGACAGGGAAACAGCGGTGAGCAGTTCTTC. Protein product: CASSVERQGNSGEQFF.

This clone was detected only once. The chain joins TRBV7-3 to TRBJ2-2, with a possible D match to TRBD2 (6 bases). With 5 bases removed from V and 4 bases from J, the gap between germline ends came to 8 bases. Germline-derived CDR1 and CDR2 are SGHTA and FQGTGA. This CDR3 comprises 13 residues. CDR3 nucleotide sequence: TGTGCCAGCAGCGGAGGGGTCACCGGGGAGCTGTTTTTT. Protein: CASSGGVTGELFF.